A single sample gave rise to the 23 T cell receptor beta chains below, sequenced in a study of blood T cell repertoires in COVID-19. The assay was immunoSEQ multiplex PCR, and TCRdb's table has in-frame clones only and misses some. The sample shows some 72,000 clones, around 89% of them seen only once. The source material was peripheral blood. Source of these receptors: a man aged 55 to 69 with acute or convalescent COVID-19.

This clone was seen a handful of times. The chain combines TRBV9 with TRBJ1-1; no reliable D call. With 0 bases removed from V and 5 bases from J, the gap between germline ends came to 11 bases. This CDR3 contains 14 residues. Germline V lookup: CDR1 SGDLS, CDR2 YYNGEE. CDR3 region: CASSVDAWATEAFF. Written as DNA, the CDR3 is TGTGCCAGCAGCGTAGATGCGTGGGCTACTGAAGCTTTCTTT.

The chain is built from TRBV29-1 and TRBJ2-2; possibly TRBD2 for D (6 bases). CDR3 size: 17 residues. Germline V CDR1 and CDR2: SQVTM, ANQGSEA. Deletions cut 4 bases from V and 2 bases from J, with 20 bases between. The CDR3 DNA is TGCAGCGTTGCCCTGGGGACTGCAGAAATCAACACCGGGGAGCTGTTTTTT. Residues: CSVALGTAEINTGELFF.

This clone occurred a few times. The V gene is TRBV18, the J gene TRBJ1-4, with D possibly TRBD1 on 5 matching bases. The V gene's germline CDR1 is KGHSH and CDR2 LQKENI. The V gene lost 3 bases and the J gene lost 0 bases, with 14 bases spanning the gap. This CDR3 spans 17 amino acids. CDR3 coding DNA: TGTGCCAGCTCACCTATAGGGGTTACGGCAACTAATGAAAAACTGTTTTTT. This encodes CASSPIGVTATNEKLFF.

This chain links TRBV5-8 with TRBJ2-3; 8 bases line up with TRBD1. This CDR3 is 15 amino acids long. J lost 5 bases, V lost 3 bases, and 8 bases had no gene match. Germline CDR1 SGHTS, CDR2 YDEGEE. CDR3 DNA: TGTGCCAGCAGCTCGTGGACAGGGCTACGAGATACGCAGTATTTT. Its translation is CASSSWTGLRDTQYF.

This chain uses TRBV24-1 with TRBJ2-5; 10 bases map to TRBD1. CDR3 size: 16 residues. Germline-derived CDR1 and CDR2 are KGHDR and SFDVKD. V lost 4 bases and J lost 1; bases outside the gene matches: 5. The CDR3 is CATSERRTGGQETQYF. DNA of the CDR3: TGTGCCACCAGTGAGAGACGGACAGGGGGCCAAGAGACCCAGTACTTC.

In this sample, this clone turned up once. The CDR3 here is CASSLSLALTDTQYF. CDR3 DNA sequence: TGTGCCAGCAGTCTAAGCCTTGCACTCACAGATACGCAGTATTTT. V and J are TRBV7-9 and TRBJ2-3; D call uncertain. There are 15 residues in the CDR3. Germline CDR1 is SEHNR and CDR2 is FQNEAQ (reference sequence). V was cut by 6 bases and J by 2 bases, with 15 bases left in between. Supplemented by reference TRBV7-9 and TRBJ2-3, the full variable domain reads DTGVSQNPRHKITKRGQNVTFRCDPISEHNRLYWYRQTLGQGPEFLTYFQNEAQLEKSRLLSDRFSAERPKGSFSTLEIQRTEQGDSAMYLCASSLSLALTDTQYFGPGTRLTVL.

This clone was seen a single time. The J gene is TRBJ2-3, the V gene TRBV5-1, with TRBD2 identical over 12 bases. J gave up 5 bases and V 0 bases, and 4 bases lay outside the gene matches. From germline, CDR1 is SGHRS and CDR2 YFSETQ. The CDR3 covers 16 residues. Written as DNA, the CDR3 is TGCGCCAGCAGCTTGGGACCGGGACTAGCGGGAGATACGCAGTATTTT. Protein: CASSLGPGLAGDTQYF.

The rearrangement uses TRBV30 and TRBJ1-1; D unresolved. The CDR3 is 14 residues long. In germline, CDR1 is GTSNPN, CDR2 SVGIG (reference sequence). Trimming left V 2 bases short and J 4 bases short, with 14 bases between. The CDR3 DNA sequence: TGTGCCTGGAGTCTTTCAGTTTCGGGCACTGAAGCTTTCTTT. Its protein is CAWSLSVSGTEAFF.

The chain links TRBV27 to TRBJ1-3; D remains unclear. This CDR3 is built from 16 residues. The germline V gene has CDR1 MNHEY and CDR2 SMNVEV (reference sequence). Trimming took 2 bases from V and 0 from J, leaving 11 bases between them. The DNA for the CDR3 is TGTGCCAGCAGTTTAAATGGAGGAGACTCTGGAAACACCATATATTTT. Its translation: CASSLNGGDSGNTIYF.

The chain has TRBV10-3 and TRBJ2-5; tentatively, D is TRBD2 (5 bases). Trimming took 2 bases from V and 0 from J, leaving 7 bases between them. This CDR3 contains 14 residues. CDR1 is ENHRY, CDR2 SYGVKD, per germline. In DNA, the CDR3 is TGTGCCATCAGTGAGGAGCGGAACCAAGAGACCCAGTACTTC. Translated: CAISEERNQETQYF.

The CDR3: CASSLGGEQYF. The CDR3 region has the DNA TGTGCCAGCAGTTTGGGGGGGGAGCAGTACTTC. This chain connects TRBV27 to TRBJ2-7, with 7 bases aligning to TRBD2. V gave up 3 bases and J gave up 7 bases; unmatched junction bases: 0. Germline loops: CDR1 MNHEY, CDR2 SMNVEV (reference sequence). The CDR3 sequence is 11 residues long.

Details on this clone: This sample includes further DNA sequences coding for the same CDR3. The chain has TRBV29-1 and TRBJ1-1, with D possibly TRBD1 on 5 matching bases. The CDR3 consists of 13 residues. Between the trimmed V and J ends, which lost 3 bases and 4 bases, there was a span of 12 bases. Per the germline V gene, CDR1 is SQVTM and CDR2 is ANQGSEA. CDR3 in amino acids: CSVERQGGTEAFF. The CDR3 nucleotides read TGCAGCGTTGAGAGGCAGGGTGGCACTGAAGCTTTCTTT.

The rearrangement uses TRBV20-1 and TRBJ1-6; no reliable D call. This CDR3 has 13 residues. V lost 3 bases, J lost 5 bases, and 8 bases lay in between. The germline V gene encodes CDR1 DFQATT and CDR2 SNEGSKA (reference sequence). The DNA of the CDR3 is TGCAGTGCTAGTACACAGAATAATTCACCCCTCCACTTT. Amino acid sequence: CSASTQNNSPLHF.

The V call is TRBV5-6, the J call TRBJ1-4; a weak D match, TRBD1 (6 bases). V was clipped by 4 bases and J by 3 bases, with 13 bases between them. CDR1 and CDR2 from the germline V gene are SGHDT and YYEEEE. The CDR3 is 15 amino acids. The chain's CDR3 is CASSQDSLSNEKLFF. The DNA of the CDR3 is TGTGCCAGCAGCCAGGACAGCCTCTCTAATGAAAAACTGTTTTTT.

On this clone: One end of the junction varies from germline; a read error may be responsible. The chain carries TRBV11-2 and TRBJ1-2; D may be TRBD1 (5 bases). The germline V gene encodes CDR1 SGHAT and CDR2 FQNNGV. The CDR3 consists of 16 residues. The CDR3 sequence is CARSLVGGGDHYGYTF. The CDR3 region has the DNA TGTGCCCGCAGCTTAGTGGGCGGGGGGGATCACTATGGCTACACCTTC.

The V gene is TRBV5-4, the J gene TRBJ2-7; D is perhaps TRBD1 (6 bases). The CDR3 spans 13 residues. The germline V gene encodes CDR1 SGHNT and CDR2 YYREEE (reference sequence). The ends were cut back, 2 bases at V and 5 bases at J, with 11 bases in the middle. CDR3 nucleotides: TGTGCCAGCAGCTTAGGGGGAGTCCACGAGCAGTACTTC. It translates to CASSLGGVHEQYF.

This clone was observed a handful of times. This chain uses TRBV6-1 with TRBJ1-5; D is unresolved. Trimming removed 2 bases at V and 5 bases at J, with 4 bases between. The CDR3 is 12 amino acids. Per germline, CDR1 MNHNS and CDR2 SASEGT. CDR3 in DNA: TGTGCCAGCAGTGAATCTTATCAGCCCCAGCATTTT. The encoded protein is CASSESYQPQHF.

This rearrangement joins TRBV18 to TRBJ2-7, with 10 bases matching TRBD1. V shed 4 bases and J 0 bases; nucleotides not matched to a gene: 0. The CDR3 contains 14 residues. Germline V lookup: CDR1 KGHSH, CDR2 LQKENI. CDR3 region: CASSRDRGSYEQYF. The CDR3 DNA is TGTGCCAGCTCACGGGACAGGGGCTCCTACGAGCAGTACTTC.

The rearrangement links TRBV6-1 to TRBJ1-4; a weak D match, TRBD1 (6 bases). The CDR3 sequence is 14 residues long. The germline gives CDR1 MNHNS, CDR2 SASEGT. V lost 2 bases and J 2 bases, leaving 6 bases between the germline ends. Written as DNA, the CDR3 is TGTGCCAGCAGTGAAACAGGGACTAATGAAAAACTGTTTTTT. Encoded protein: CASSETGTNEKLFF.

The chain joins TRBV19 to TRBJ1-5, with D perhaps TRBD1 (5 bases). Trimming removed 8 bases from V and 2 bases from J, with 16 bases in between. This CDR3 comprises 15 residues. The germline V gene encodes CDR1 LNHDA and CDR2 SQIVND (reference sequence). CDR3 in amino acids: CASGHDWGGNQPQHF. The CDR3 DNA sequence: TGTGCCAGTGGTCACGACTGGGGGGGCAATCAGCCCCAGCATTTT.

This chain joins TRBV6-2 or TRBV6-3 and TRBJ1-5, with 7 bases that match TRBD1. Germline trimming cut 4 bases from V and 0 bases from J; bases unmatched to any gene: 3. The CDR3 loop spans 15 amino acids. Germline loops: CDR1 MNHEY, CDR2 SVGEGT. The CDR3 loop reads CASSLGQLSNQPQHF. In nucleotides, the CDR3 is TGTGCCAGCAGTTTGGGACAGCTTAGCAATCAGCCCCAGCATTTT.

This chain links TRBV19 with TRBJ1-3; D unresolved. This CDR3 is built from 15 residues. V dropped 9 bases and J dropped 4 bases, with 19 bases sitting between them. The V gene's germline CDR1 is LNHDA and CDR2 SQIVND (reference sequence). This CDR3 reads CASHQQYPSGNTIYF. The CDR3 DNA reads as TGTGCCAGCCATCAACAGTATCCCTCAGGAAACACCATATATTTT.

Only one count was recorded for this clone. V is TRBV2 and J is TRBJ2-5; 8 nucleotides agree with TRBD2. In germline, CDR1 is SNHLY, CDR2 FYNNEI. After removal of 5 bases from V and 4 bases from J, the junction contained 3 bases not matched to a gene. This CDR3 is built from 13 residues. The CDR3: CASSSSGRETQYF. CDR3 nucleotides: TGTGCCAGCAGTTCTAGCGGGCGAGAGACCCAGTACTTC. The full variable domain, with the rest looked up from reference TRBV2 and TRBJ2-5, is EPEVTQTPSHQVTQMGQEVILRCVPISNHLYFYWYRQILGQKVEFLVSFYNNEISEKSEIFDDQFSVERPDGSNFTLKIRSTKLEDSAMYFCASSSSGRETQYFGPGTRLLVL.